These T cell receptor beta chains were read from a single sample in a study of blood T cell repertoires in COVID-19. Some clones are missing from TCRdb's copy, which holds only in-frame ones; the method was immunoSEQ multiplex PCR. Of around 270,000 clones detected, approximately 85% appear once; the ten largest clones hold 4.3%. Material for sequencing was PBMCs or T cells enriched from blood (not recorded which). The receptors originated from a woman aged 25 to 39 who had recovered from COVID-19. The CDR3 runs from the conserved cysteine through the conserved F or W.

length,V,CDR3
15,TRBV6-1,CASSEFGQGVYEQYF
14,TRBV3-1/TRBV3-2,CASSQGVPRGTIYF
15,TRBV30,CAWSVRDLLSQPQHF
17,TRBV11-2,CASSGIKGTVYNSPLHF
12,TRBV11-2,CASSLGSVQAFF
12,TRBV2,CASRGDGNTIYF
16,TRBV5-6,CASSLGLATTGGELFF
14,TRBV19,CASTTATANYGYTF
15,TRBV19,CASSFEQGLHYEQYF
15,TRBV15,CATSSRGTENQPQHF
11,TRBV4-1,CASSRDGIQYF
15,TRBV5-1,CASSLSDSGANVLTF
13,TRBV30,CAWWRVRFTEAFF
20,TRBV18,CASSPQYGLAGHDSNQPQHF
15,TRBV4-2,CASSQTTISNSPLHF
11,TRBV28,CASSGRALLHF
15,TRBV5-1,CASSFRDYFTDTQYF
15,TRBV28,CASSLLQGSGNTIYF